One and the same sample provided the 2 T cell receptor beta chains below, sequenced in a study of CD8 T cells in ankylosing spondylitis. MiXCR, applied by TCRdb to the 5' RACE reads, yields one record per CDR3 protein. The sample has about 320,000 distinct CDR3 sequences; more than 9% are singletons. Sequenced input: blood, either unsorted or a sorted T cell fraction (not recorded which). The receptors here all came from a female donor with ankylosing spondylitis or in good health (not recorded which).

This clonotype was detected ten times or more. The chain combines TRBV20-1 with TRBJ2-3, with TRBD1 matching over 9 bases. V gave up 6 bases and J gave up 6 bases; unmatched junction bases: 10. Germline CDR1 and CDR2: DFQATT and SNEGSKA (reference sequence). There are 14 residues in the CDR3. The CDR3 DNA follows: TGCAGTGCCAACACGGGGACAGGGCTGGATACGCAGTATTTT. This encodes CSANTGTGLDTQYF.

The chain couples TRBV5-1 to TRBJ2-1; TRBD2 matches at 12 bases. CDR3 length: 18 residues. In germline, CDR1 is SGHRS, CDR2 YFSETQ. The J segment lost 2 bases and the V segment lost 0 bases, leaving 6 bases of the junction unmatched. The CDR3 DNA follows: TGCGCCAGCAGCTTGGGACTAGCGGGAGTTAGGACCTACAATGAGCAGTTCTTC. Protein product: CASSLGLAGVRTYNEQFF.